These 8 T cell receptor beta chains share one sample of origin, sequenced in a study of cytomegalovirus exposure and HLA in healthy donors. PCR was performed using 60 Vbeta and 13 Jbeta primers. TCRdb's copy holds only in-frame clones and misses some; the assay was immunoSEQ multiplex PCR. The sample lists some 130,000 clones, around 80% seen once, with under 1.5% in the top ten. Specimen: PBMCs. These receptors were obtained from a female donor in good health and CMV-seronegative.

The gene calls are TRBV5-4 and TRBJ2-7; 9 nucleotides match TRBD1. Germline-derived CDR1 and CDR2 are SGHNT and YYREEE (reference sequence). Losses at the gene ends were 4 bases for V and 6 bases for J; bases not matched to a gene: 8. This CDR3 spans 14 amino acids. CDR3 DNA sequence: TGTGCCAGCAGCATCGGACAGGGGAAGGGCGAGCAGTACTTC. It codes for CASSIGQGKGEQYF.

This chain uses TRBV15 with TRBJ2-3, with 10 positions matching TRBD1. Per germline, CDR1 LNHNV and CDR2 YYDKDF (reference sequence). The CDR3 runs 15 residues. The ends lost 0 bases at V and 5 bases at J; junction bases unmatched: 2. CDR3 in amino acids: CATSREDRGRDTQYF. CDR3 DNA: TGTGCCACCAGCAGAGAGGACAGGGGGAGAGATACGCAGTATTTT.

The chain combines TRBV13 with TRBJ2-7; TRBD1 is a possible D gene (6 bases). CDR3 length equals 13 residues. Trimming cost V 3 bases and J 1 base, with 7 bases left between them. Germline V lookup: CDR1 PRHDT, CDR2 FYEKMQ (reference sequence). As DNA, the CDR3 is TGTGCCAGCAGCTTCGGACAGTCCTACGAGCAGTACTTC. This gives the protein CASSFGQSYEQYF.

CDR3 coding DNA: TGTGCCAGCGGATACCTACGACAGCCCCAAGAGACCCAGTACTTC. Its protein is CASGYLRQPQETQYF. V is TRBV2 and J is TRBJ2-5, with D possibly matching TRBD1 (5 bases). V shed 8 bases and J shed 1 base, with 17 bases lying between them. CDR1 and CDR2 from the germline V gene are SNHLY and FYNNEI. The CDR3 totals 15 residues.

The genes are TRBV7-6 and TRBJ1-1, with D tentatively TRBD1 (5 bases). The germline V and J ends were trimmed by 5 bases and 3 bases, with 10 bases remaining between them. CDR3 length equals 13 residues. Germline CDR1 reads SGHVS; CDR2 reads FNYEAQ. The CDR3 DNA is TGTGCCAGCAGCCCTCGGGGGGACACTGAAGCTTTCTTT. This codes for CASSPRGDTEAFF.

The V gene is TRBV9, the J gene TRBJ2-5; the match to TRBD1 covers 9 bases. The junction had 5 bases not matched to a gene; V was cut back by 3 bases and J by 5 bases. Germline loops: CDR1 SGDLS, CDR2 YYNGEE. The CDR3 has 14 amino acids. The CDR3 here is CASSGTGGRETQYF. The CDR3 DNA reads TGTGCCAGCAGCGGAACAGGGGGCCGGGAGACCCAGTACTTC.

This chain joins TRBV6-5 and TRBJ2-1; TRBD2 agrees at 11 bases. The ends lost 1 base at V and 7 bases at J; junction bases unmatched: 3. Germline CDR1 and CDR2: MNHEY and SVGAGI. The CDR3 is 15 residues long. The CDR3 is CASSYLLAGVNEQFF. In DNA, the CDR3 is TGTGCCAGCAGTTACTTACTAGCGGGGGTAAATGAGCAGTTCTTC.

This clone was picked up one time. V is TRBV2 and J is TRBJ2-5; the D gene is possibly TRBD1 (5 bases). The CDR3 runs 14 residues. Trimming took off 1 base at V and 7 bases at J, with 13 bases between the two ends. The germline V gene encodes CDR1 SNHLY and CDR2 FYNNEI. The CDR3 DNA is TGTGCCAGCAGTGAAGTTCAGGGTTTAGGGACCCAGTACTTC. Translated, it gives CASSEVQGLGTQYF.